What follows are 29 T cell receptor beta chains derived from one specimen sequenced in a study of neurological immune-mediated disorders (dated by TCRdb to about 2019). The library was obtained by 5' RACE. Instrument on record: Illumina HiSeq 2500. TCRdb reprocessed the public reads (quality trimming at Q25 with fastp, clone calling with MiXCR) and kept in-frame beta chains. One record per CDR3 amino acid sequence lists the most common genes and DNA. This sample gives roughly 49,000 distinct CDR3 sequences in total; 10% to 15% of them show up just once. The ten largest clonotypes hold 4.5% of the sample. This sample's time point label indicates: longitudinal time-point 2. Sequencing was carried out using PBMCs. All receptors derive from a male donor with HTLV-1-associated myelopathy (HAM/TSP).

The table lists this clonotype with many counts. The chain couples TRBV5-1 to TRBJ2-1; 7 nucleotides match TRBD2. V shed 0 bases and J 6 bases; nucleotides not matched to a gene: 6. The germline V gene encodes CDR1 SGHRS and CDR2 YFSETQ. This CDR3 has 15 residues. CDR3 sequence reads: CASSLGPGGFNEQFF. CDR3 sequence (DNA): TGCGCCAGCAGCTTGGGTCCCGGGGGGTTCAATGAGCAGTTCTTC.

This clonotype was picked up one time. The chain employs TRBV5-1 and TRBJ2-1, with 15 positions matching TRBD2. After removal of 4 bases from V and 9 bases from J, the junction contained 5 bases not matched to a gene. Germline V gives CDR1 SGHRS, CDR2 YFSETQ. This CDR3 has 15 amino acids. In nucleotides, the CDR3 is TGCGCCAGCAGCCACGGACTAGCGGGAGGGCCTGAGCAGTTCTTC. It codes for CASSHGLAGGPEQFF.

The sample holds many counts of this clonotype. The rearrangement links TRBV2 to TRBJ1-5; 9 bases match TRBD1. Germline V CDR1 and CDR2: SNHLY, FYNNEI. The CDR3 contains 17 residues. V was clipped by 6 bases and J by 4 bases; unmatched bases: 13. The CDR3 DNA follows: TGTGCCAGCAGCGTCGGGACAGGGAATCTTGGGAATCAGCCCCAGCATTTT. Translating gives CASSVGTGNLGNQPQHF.

This clonotype was counted at least ten times. The V gene is TRBV19, the J gene TRBJ2-3; a weak D match, TRBD2 (6 bases). V lost 5 bases and J 4 bases, leaving 13 bases between the germline ends. The V gene's germline CDR1 is LNHDA and CDR2 SQIVND (reference sequence). The CDR3 sequence is 14 residues long. In DNA form, the CDR3 reads TGTGCCAGTAGTCGGACTATTACATCAGATACGCAGTATTTT. It yields the protein CASSRTITSDTQYF. Full variable domain (rest looked up from reference TRBV19 and TRBJ2-3): DGGITQSPKYLFRKEGQNVTLSCEQNLNHDAMYWYRQDPGQGLRLIYYSQIVNDFQKGDIAEGYSVSREKKESFPLTVTSAQKNPTAFYLCASSRTITSDTQYFGPGTRLTVL.

This clonotype was counted only a few times. The chain recombines TRBV9 with TRBJ2-2, with D tentatively TRBD2 (6 bases). Looked up from germline, CDR1 is SGDLS and CDR2 is YYNGEE. The CDR3 loop spans 15 amino acids. With 0 bases removed from V and 4 bases from J, the gap between germline ends came to 10 bases. CDR3 residues: CASSVDGGSTGELFF. The DNA of the CDR3 is TGTGCCAGCAGCGTAGATGGGGGGTCCACCGGGGAGCTGTTTTTT.

There are many counts of this clonotype. The chain has TRBV7-2 and TRBJ1-1, with a possible D match to TRBD1 (6 bases). Germline CDR1 is SGHTA and CDR2 is FQGNSA. With 1 base removed from V and 4 bases from J, the gap between germline ends came to 22 bases. The CDR3 is made up of 18 amino acids. CDR3 loop: CASSLVPVGFRGGTEAFF. The CDR3 DNA sequence: TGTGCCAGCAGCTTAGTCCCGGTGGGGTTTAGAGGGGGCACTGAAGCTTTCTTT. The full variable domain, completed using reference TRBV7-2 and TRBJ1-1, is GAGVSQSPSNKVTEKGKDVELRCDPISGHTALYWYRQSLGQGLEFLIYFQGNSAPDKSGLPSDRFSAERTGGSVSTLTIQRTQQEDSAVYLCASSLVPVGFRGGTEAFFGQGTRLTVV.

In this sample, this clonotype turned up many times. The chain has TRBV7-2 and TRBJ1-1; D remains ambiguous. CDR1 and CDR2 from the germline V gene are SGHTA and FQGNSA. This CDR3 has 14 residues. Trimming took off 1 base at V and 0 bases at J, with 6 bases between the two ends. In DNA, the CDR3 is TGTGCCAGCAGCTTAGACGGAATGAACACTGAAGCTTTCTTT. Translated, it gives CASSLDGMNTEAFF.

This clonotype was counted many times. The rearrangement links TRBV7-9 to TRBJ2-5; 7 bases agree with TRBD1. CDR3 length: 13 residues. Germline values: CDR1 SEHNR, CDR2 FQNEAQ (reference sequence). The V gene end was trimmed by 5 bases and the J gene end by 5 bases; junction bases not matched to a gene: 5. The CDR3: CASSPRGPETQYF. The CDR3 DNA is TGTGCCAGCAGCCCTAGGGGGCCGGAGACCCAGTACTTC.

V and J are TRBV7-9 and TRBJ2-3; unclear D gene. The V and J ends lost 5 bases and 2 bases respectively, with 11 bases between them. CDR3 size: 14 residues. Germline V CDR1 and CDR2: SEHNR, FQNEAQ (reference sequence). CDR3 region: CASSKTRVTDTQYF. DNA of the CDR3: TGTGCCAGCAGCAAAACCCGGGTCACAGATACGCAGTATTTT.

The chain links TRBV29-1 to TRBJ2-7; D not resolved. From germline, CDR1 is SQVTM and CDR2 ANQGSEA. V was shortened by 7 bases and J by 2 bases, with 12 bases between the two germline ends. CDR3 size: 12 residues. The CDR3 protein is CSGRLGAYEQYF. CDR3 nucleotide sequence: TGCAGCGGCAGGTTAGGAGCCTACGAGCAGTACTTC.

There are many counts of this clonotype. The rearrangement links TRBV20-1 to TRBJ2-3, with 10 positions matching TRBD2. V lost 2 bases to trimming and J lost 6 bases; unmatched junction nucleotides: 8. Germline CDR1 and CDR2: DFQATT and SNEGSKA (reference sequence). This CDR3 is 15 amino acids long. The chain's CDR3 is CSARNSGGRGDTQYF. For the CDR3, the DNA is TGCAGTGCTAGAAATAGCGGGGGGCGAGGGGATACGCAGTATTTT.

In this sample, this clonotype turned up a few times. The rearrangement uses TRBV4-3 and TRBJ2-5; a weak D match, TRBD1 (6 bases). This CDR3 has 14 residues. Germline V gene data show CDR1 as LGHNA and CDR2 as YSLEER. Trimming pared 2 bases from V and 9 bases from J, leaving 16 bases between. CDR3 protein: CASSQNRESKSQYF. CDR3 nucleotides: TGCGCCAGCAGCCAAAACAGGGAATCTAAGTCCCAGTACTTC.

The chain employs TRBV10-3 and TRBJ2-4, with D uncertain. This CDR3 is 13 amino acids long. The V end lost 0 bases, the J end lost 6 bases, and 6 bases lay between the germline ends. CDR1 is ENHRY and CDR2 is SYGVKD in the germline V gene. CDR3: CAISESSLNIQYF. CDR3 DNA sequence: TGTGCCATCAGTGAGTCTAGCCTAAACATTCAGTACTTC.

This clonotype has a count of ten or more. The chain carries TRBV20-1 and TRBJ2-7, with 7 bases lining up with TRBD2. The junction had 0 bases not matched to a gene; V was cut back by 5 bases and J by 2 bases. Germline-derived CDR1 and CDR2 are DFQATT and SNEGSKA (reference sequence). The CDR3 contains 11 residues. CDR3 sequence reads: CSAGLAYEQYF. CDR3 in DNA: TGCAGTGCTGGACTAGCCTACGAGCAGTACTTC.

This clonotype appeared many times. This chain links TRBV5-1 with TRBJ1-5; TRBD1 might be the D (5 bases). The CDR3 has 15 amino acids. V lost 1 base and J lost 1, with 9 bases in between. Germline V CDR1 and CDR2: SGHRS, YFSETQ. CDR3 region: CASSLTGESNQPQHF. In DNA, the CDR3 is TGCGCCAGCAGCTTGACGGGGGAGAGCAATCAGCCCCAGCATTTT.

The sample holds many counts of this clonotype. The genes are TRBV20-1 and TRBJ2-1; 11 bases are a match to TRBD2. CDR1 and CDR2 from the germline V gene are DFQATT and SNEGSKA (reference sequence). Germline trimming cut 5 bases from V and 2 bases from J; bases unmatched to any gene: 8. There are 16 residues in the CDR3. The CDR3: CSASSSGGATYNEQFF. The DNA of the CDR3 is TGCAGTGCTTCCAGTAGCGGGGGGGCCACCTACAATGAGCAGTTCTTC.

The sample holds many counts of this clonotype. The chain combines TRBV3-1 with TRBJ1-4; the D is unclear. This CDR3 is built from 13 residues. The germline V and J ends were trimmed by 4 bases and 4 bases, with 7 bases remaining between them. Germline V gene lookup returns CDR1 LGHDT and CDR2 YNNKEL (reference sequence). The CDR3 DNA is TGTGCCAGCAGCCTAGGACGTAATGAAAAACTGTTTTTT. Its protein is CASSLGRNEKLFF. Drawing the rest from reference TRBV3-1 and TRBJ1-4, the complete variable domain is DTAVSQTPKYLVTQMGNDKSIKCEQNLGHDTMYWYKQDSKKFLKIMFSYNNKELIINETVPNRFSPKSPDKAHLNLHINSLELGDSAVYFCASSLGRNEKLFFGSGTQLSVL.

The CDR3 DNA reads as TGTGCCATCACCAGATCCCCAGGGACCTACGAGCAGTACTTC. This gives the protein CAITRSPGTYEQYF. The rearrangement uses TRBV10-3 and TRBJ2-7; D is perhaps TRBD1 (5 bases). The V end lost 7 bases, the J end lost 2 bases, and 15 bases lay between the germline ends. The CDR3 has 14 amino acids. Germline V lookup: CDR1 ENHRY, CDR2 SYGVKD.

Regarding this clonotype: A read error may explain this, as a much larger clone is one base away. The rearrangement uses TRBV2 and TRBJ1-1; 10 bases line up with TRBD1. The germline CDR1 and CDR2 sequences are SNHLY and FYNNEI. The ends lost 8 bases at V and 6 bases at J; junction bases unmatched: 6. The CDR3 is made up of 13 amino acids. The CDR3 sequence is CASGGQGNSEAFF. The CDR3 DNA follows: TGTGCCAGCGGGGGACAGGGGAATTCTGAAGCTTTCTTT.

Many counts were recorded for this clonotype. J is TRBJ2-3 and V is TRBV20-1, with TRBD1 matching over 9 bases. The germline V gene encodes CDR1 DFQATT and CDR2 SNEGSKA (reference sequence). Unmatched junction bases numbered 16, after V lost 5 bases and J lost 1 base. This CDR3 is built from 18 residues. CDR3 DNA: TGCAGTGCTTCTATTATAGTTACAGGGGGCGCAGGCACAGATACGCAGTATTTT. Protein: CSASIIVTGGAGTDTQYF.

At least ten counts were recorded for this clonotype. The rearrangement joins TRBV12-3 or TRBV12-4 to TRBJ2-3, with a tentative D call TRBD2 (6 bases). This CDR3 has 15 residues. Trimming shortened V by 2 bases and J by 6 bases, and 15 bases separated the two germline ends. CDR3 loop: CASSLSRRLADTQYF. Here the CDR3 DNA reads TGTGCCAGCAGTTTAAGCCGACGGCTAGCGGATACGCAGTATTTT.

This clonotype was recorded at least ten times. Here the CDR3 DNA reads TGTGCCAGCAGTCTAGAGGGGGGGTCCTACGAGCAGTACTTC. This translates into CASSLEGGSYEQYF. This chain joins TRBV28 and TRBJ2-7; a weak D match, TRBD2 (7 bases). The germline CDR1 and CDR2 sequences are MDHEN and SYDVKM. The CDR3 consists of 14 residues. Trimming took 5 bases from V and 1 from J, leaving 12 bases between them.

This clonotype was seen repeatedly, ten times or more. V and J are TRBV12-3 or TRBV12-4 and TRBJ1-1, with no clear D. The CDR3 has 12 amino acids. Trimming pared 5 bases from V and 8 bases from J, leaving 12 bases between. In nucleotides, the CDR3 is TGTGCCAGCAGTCAAAGCACGGGGGAAGCTTTCTTT. Amino acid sequence: CASSQSTGEAFF.

This clonotype has at least ten counts. CDR3 in DNA: TGTGCCAGCAGTTTAGTAGGACAGGGGGACACCGGGGAGCTGTTTTTT. It yields the protein CASSLVGQGDTGELFF. The chain links TRBV12-3 or TRBV12-4 to TRBJ2-2; 10 bases map to TRBD1. After removal of 1 base from V and 3 bases from J, the junction contained 2 bases not matched to a gene. The CDR3 is made up of 16 amino acids.

This clonotype was found many times. The CDR3 protein is CASSPRGVGGTYNEQFF. The CDR3, as DNA: TGTGCCAGCAGTCCCCGGGGTGTAGGAGGGACCTACAATGAGCAGTTCTTC. The V and J genes are TRBV28 and TRBJ2-1; maybe TRBD2 (6 bases). Trimming took off 5 bases at V and 2 bases at J, with 19 bases between the two ends. The CDR3 length is 17 residues. The germline V gene encodes CDR1 MDHEN and CDR2 SYDVKM.

This clonotype was detected many times. The chain couples TRBV5-1 to TRBJ2-3; D is unclear. CDR1 is SGHRS, CDR2 YFSETQ, per germline. This CDR3 has 15 residues. Trimming stripped 3 bases from V and 4 bases from J, with 15 bases between. The CDR3 region is CASSSGLTGADTQYF. CDR3 DNA sequence: TGCGCCAGCAGCTCGGGCCTAACTGGGGCAGATACGCAGTATTTT.

This clonotype occurred many times. V and J are TRBV5-1 and TRBJ2-5; no definite D call. Trimming removed 6 bases from V and 3 bases from J, with 6 bases in between. Germline values: CDR1 SGHRS, CDR2 YFSETQ. The CDR3 is made up of 11 amino acids. This chain's CDR3 is CASKRKETQYF. In DNA form, the CDR3 reads TGCGCCAGCAAACGGAAAGAGACCCAGTACTTC.

This clonotype was seen many times. J is TRBJ2-7 and V is TRBV6-2 or TRBV6-3, with D possibly TRBD2 on 6 matching bases. In germline, CDR1 is MNHEY, CDR2 SVGEGT. The V and J ends lost 6 bases and 3 bases respectively, with 18 bases between them. This CDR3 spans 15 amino acids. The CDR3 nucleotides read TGTGCCAGCAGGTGGGCGATCGGGGGAAGCTACGAGCAGTACTTC. Encoded protein: CASRWAIGGSYEQYF.

For this clonotype: One end of the junction is discordant with germline, which a read error may explain. V is TRBV27 and J is TRBJ1-6; D uncertain. The CDR3 runs to 17 residues. CDR1 and CDR2 from the germline V gene are MNHEY and SMNVEV (reference sequence). The CDR3 sequence: CASSLRTLSSYNSPLHF. The DNA of the CDR3 is TGTGCTAGCAGTTTGCGCACTTTGAGCTCCTATAATTCACCCCTCCACTTT.